Listed below are T cell receptor beta chains from one sample, sequenced in a study of PD-1 blockade in mismatch repair-deficient tumors. TCRdb's table, derived via immunoSEQ multiplex PCR, lists solely in-frame clones and lacks some. The data contain around 62,000 clones, approximately 80% of them singletons. The material sequenced was peripheral blood, taken 2 weeks after starting pembrolizumab. The receptors were sampled from an adult with mismatch repair-deficient cancer. Both conserved end residues are part of each CDR3. A D gene is named only where the DNA matches it firmly. Clone size is stated in some rows and not others, as once, few, many or a class when expanded.

v_call	d_call	j_call	clone_size	cdr3_nt	cdr3_aa
TRBV7-2	TRBD1	TRBJ2-7	-	TGTGCCAGCAGCTCCAGACAGGGTACCTACGAGCAGTACTTC	CASSSRQGTYEQYF
TRBV19	TRBD2	TRBJ2-7	-	TGTGCCACCTCGAATAGCGGGAGCCTCTCCTACGAGCAGTACTTC	CATSNSGSLSYEQYF
TRBV14	-	TRBJ2-7	-	TGTGCCAGCAGCCAAGATCGCGGCAGGGTGGCCGGCGAGCAGTACTTC	CASSQDRGRVAGEQYF
TRBV7-2	TRBD2	TRBJ2-1	-	TGTGCCAGCAGCTTACAGGCGGGAGGGGATGAGCAGTTCTTC	CASSLQAGGDEQFF
TRBV11-1	-	TRBJ1-1	-	TGTGCCAGCAGCTTGTCCTTACAGGGTTGGGGCACTGAAGCTTTCTTT	CASSLSLQGWGTEAFF
TRBV10-1	-	TRBJ2-1	-	TGCGCCAGCAGTGAGTCGATTCAGGCGACATCCTACAATGAGCAGTTCTTC	CASSESIQATSYNEQFF
TRBV7-2	TRBD2	TRBJ2-7	-	TGTGCCAGCAGCTCAAGCGGGAGGGGCTCCTACGAGCAGTACTTC	CASSSSGRGSYEQYF
TRBV5-6	TRBD2	TRBJ2-3	-	TGTGCCAGCAGCTTGGGAGCGGGAGGGAGCACAGATACGCAGTATTTT	CASSLGAGGSTDTQYF
TRBV19	-	TRBJ1-5	-	TGTGCCAGTAGGCCTAAGGTTGGAGGGTATCAGCCCCAGCATTTT	CASRPKVGGYQPQHF
TRBV7-2	-	TRBJ2-2	-	TGTGCCAGCAGCTTATCAGGGAAGGAGCTGTTTTTT	CASSLSGKELFF
TRBV11-2	-	TRBJ2-1	-	TGTGCCAGCAGAGAGAGAGAGAGCTCCTACAATGAGCAGTTCTTC	CASRERESSYNEQFF
TRBV7-8	TRBD2	TRBJ2-5	once	TGTGCCAGCGGCGAGCTAGCGGGGGCATTGGGGACCCAGTACTTC	CASGELAGALGTQYF
TRBV30	-	TRBJ1-3	-	TGTGCCTGGAGTTCAGGAAACACCATATATTTT	CAWSSGNTIYF
TRBV6-6	TRBD2	TRBJ2-7	-	TGTGCCAGCAGTTCCTCCGGGACTAGGATTCACGAGCAGTACTTC	CASSSSGTRIHEQYF
TRBV5-4	-	TRBJ1-2	-	TGTGCCAGCAGCTTGGGGGCAGGGATGTCTAACTATGGCTACACCTTC	CASSLGAGMSNYGYTF
TRBV2	TRBD2	TRBJ2-1	-	TGTGCCAGCAAATCTTTTCTAGCGGGCTTCAACCCCTACAATGAGCAGTTCTTC	CASKSFLAGFNPYNEQFF
TRBV6-1	-	TRBJ2-7	-	TGTGCCAGCAGACCCCTAGGGGGAGACTACGAGCAGTACTTC	CASRPLGGDYEQYF
TRBV6-5	TRBD1	TRBJ2-7	-	TGTGCCACGAAGACAGGGTCCCCCTACGAGCAGTACTTC	CATKTGSPYEQYF
TRBV28	TRBD1	TRBJ2-7	-	TGTGCCAGCACCACCGACAGGGGGCAGGCCGAGCAGTACTTC	CASTTDRGQAEQYF
TRBV28	-	TRBJ1-2	-	TGTGCCAGCAGTTTAGGGGTGGGGGTTTGGGACGGCTACACCTTC	CASSLGVGVWDGYTF
TRBV10-3	-	TRBJ2-3	once	TGTGCCACGGGGGCAGACACAGATACGCAGTATTTT	CATGADTDTQYF
TRBV9	-	TRBJ2-5	-	TGTGCCAGCAGCGTAGGGGACCTGGGAGAGACCCAGTACTTC	CASSVGDLGETQYF
TRBV9	-	TRBJ1-2	-	TGTGCCAGCAGCGTAGAGGCGGGGAACTATGGCTACACCTTC	CASSVEAGNYGYTF
TRBV2	TRBD2	TRBJ2-1	-	TGTGCCAGCAGTCAGCCGGGGGGGAGGGATGAGCAGTTCTTC	CASSQPGGRDEQFF
TRBV7-2	TRBD2	TRBJ2-1	once	TGTGCCAGCAGCCCCCGGGAGGGCCGGAATGAGCAGTTCTTC	CASSPREGRNEQFF
TRBV19	TRBD1	TRBJ1-5	-	TGTGCCAGTAGAACAGGGGCCGGTTTCGAGCCCCAGCATTTT	CASRTGAGFEPQHF
TRBV18	TRBD1	TRBJ1-1	-	TGTGCCAGCTCCCAGACAGGGCCAGAGACTGAAGCTTTCTTT	CASSQTGPETEAFF
TRBV28	-	TRBJ1-2	-	TGTGCCAGCAGTTTACCCCAACAGGACTATGGCTACACCTTC	CASSLPQQDYGYTF
TRBV5-6	-	TRBJ2-3	-	TGTGCCAGCAGCTCTACAGACTACACAGATACGCAGTATTTT	CASSSTDYTDTQYF
TRBV19	TRBD2	TRBJ2-7	-	TGTGCCAGTAGGCAACTAGCGGAGGTCTCCTACGAGCAGTACTTC	CASRQLAEVSYEQYF
TRBV4-2	-	TRBJ1-4	-	TGTGCCAGCAGCCACGGGCAACGGACTGGTAATGAAAAACTGTTTTTT	CASSHGQRTGNEKLFF
TRBV15	-	TRBJ1-4	-	TGTGCCACCAGCAGAGTAACTAAGGGAGGAGAAAAACTGTTTTTT	CATSRVTKGGEKLFF
TRBV5-5	TRBD1	TRBJ2-1	-	TGTGCCAGCAGCTTGGTGCTGGGGACAGGGGCCGATGAGCAGTTCTTC	CASSLVLGTGADEQFF
TRBV11-3	-	TRBJ2-3	few	TGTGCCAGCAGCTTAGTTGTTGGGGGCACAGATACGCAGTATTTT	CASSLVVGGTDTQYF
TRBV9	-	TRBJ1-3	-	TGTGCCAGCAGCGTAGAGGGGATTGGAAACACCATATATTTT	CASSVEGIGNTIYF
TRBV4-1	TRBD1	TRBJ2-3	-	TGCGCCAGCACCGGGACAGGGGCGGCCCGGGGCACAGATACGCAGTATTTT	CASTGTGAARGTDTQYF
TRBV5-1	-	TRBJ2-2	-	TGCGCCAGCAGCTTGGGGGGGCAGAACACCGGGGAGCTGTTTTTT	CASSLGGQNTGELFF
TRBV30	TRBD1	TRBJ2-7	-	TGTGCCTGGAGTGCTCTTTGGACAGGGAGCCCGGGGGAGCAGTACTTC	CAWSALWTGSPGEQYF
TRBV4-3	-	TRBJ2-7	few	TGCGCCAGCAGCCCTACAGCGAAGTCCCCCTACGAGCAGTACTTC	CASSPTAKSPYEQYF
TRBV7-9	-	TRBJ1-1	medium-sized	TGTGCCAGCAGCGTGGATTCGAACACTGAAGCTTTCTTT	CASSVDSNTEAFF
TRBV5-8	-	TRBJ1-1	-	TGTGCCAGCAGCTTTATTGACAGGCTCACTGAAGCTTTCTTT	CASSFIDRLTEAFF
TRBV5-1	TRBD1	TRBJ2-5	-	TGCGCCAGCAGCTCCGCGGGACAGGGACAAGAGACCCAGTACTTC	CASSSAGQGQETQYF
TRBV2	TRBD1	TRBJ1-5	-	TGTGCCAGCAGCCCCAGAGGGGGCGGGAGTCAGCCCCAGCATTTT	CASSPRGGGSQPQHF
TRBV21-1	-	TRBJ2-7	few	TGTGCCAGCAGCAAAGTTTCTTTCTGGGCTAGCGCCGCGTTGGTGCAGTACTTC	CASSKVSFWASAALVQYF
TRBV9	-	TRBJ2-1	-	TGTGCCAGCAGCGCCCACAATGAGCAGTTCTTC	CASSAHNEQFF
TRBV23-1	TRBD2	TRBJ2-5	-	TGCGCCAGCAGTCAATCCATCCTCCGGACTAGCGGGAGTCAGACCCAGTACTTC	CASSQSILRTSGSQTQYF
TRBV27	TRBD2	TRBJ2-7	-	TGTGCCAGCAGTTTCGCGACTAGCGTAACCTACGAGCAGTACTTC	CASSFATSVTYEQYF
TRBV18	TRBD2	TRBJ2-1	-	TGTGCCAGCTCCCTCAACGGGACTAGAAGGAATGAGCAGTTCTTC	CASSLNGTRRNEQFF
TRBV27	TRBD1	TRBJ1-1	-	TGTGCCAGCAGTTCGGACAGGAAGAACACTGAAGCTTTCTTT	CASSSDRKNTEAFF
TRBV5-1	-	TRBJ2-1	-	TGCGCCAGCAGCTCGGGGGCAGGGAAGAATGAGCAGTTCTTC	CASSSGAGKNEQFF
TRBV7-8	-	TRBJ1-1	-	TGTGCCAGCACCAAGGGGGGGGGCGACACTGAAGCTTTCTTT	CASTKGGGDTEAFF
TRBV7-9	-	TRBJ2-5	-	TGTGCCAGCAGCTTAGGGGCGAACCAAGAGACCCAGTACTTC	CASSLGANQETQYF
TRBV27	TRBD1	TRBJ2-7	-	TGTGCCAGCAGTTCCCGGACAGGGCCATACGAGCAGTACTTC	CASSSRTGPYEQYF
TRBV7-8	-	TRBJ1-4	once	TGTGCCAGCAGCTTAATGGGTGCAACTAATGAAAAACTGTTTTTT	CASSLMGATNEKLFF
TRBV19	TRBD1	TRBJ2-7	-	TGTGCCAGTAGTATTTTGGGGACAGGGAACACCTACGAGCAGTACTTC	CASSILGTGNTYEQYF
TRBV10-1	-	TRBJ2-2	once	TGCGCCAGCAGTGAGAGTAGGGTGGGCACCGGGGAGCTGTTTTTT	CASSESRVGTGELFF
TRBV5-4	TRBD2	TRBJ2-7	-	TGTGCCAGCAGCTTGGATCTAGCGGCCGGCTCCTACGAGCAGTACTTC	CASSLDLAAGSYEQYF
TRBV7-8	-	TRBJ2-1	-	TGTGCCAGCATAGCTTGGGGCGGGACGACATACAATGAGCAGTTCTTC	CASIAWGGTTYNEQFF
TRBV15	-	TRBJ1-3	-	TGTGCCACCAGCAGAGATCGGGCACAGCCCTCTGGAAACACCATATATTTT	CATSRDRAQPSGNTIYF
TRBV7-3	-	TRBJ2-1	-	TGTGCCAGCAGCTTATACGCCAGCGACAATGAGCAGTTCTTC	CASSLYASDNEQFF